This paragraph reports one T cell receptor (beta chain). This sample is drawn from a study of CD8 T cells in ankylosing spondylitis. One entry per CDR3 protein results from TCRdb running MiXCR on the 5' RACE reads. The data contain 200,000 or so distinct CDR3 sequences, around a sixth of them singletons. Germline CDR1 DFQATT, CDR2 SNEGSKA (reference sequence). This CDR3 has 12 residues. V lost 3 bases to trimming and J lost 2 bases, with 6 bases between them. The clonotype was recovered from a male donor aged 10-29 years with ankylosing spondylitis or in good health (not recorded which). Specimen: blood, either unsorted or a sorted T cell fraction (not recorded which). The V and J genes are TRBV20-1 and TRBJ2-3; D is undetermined. The CDR3 region has the DNA TGCAGTGCTAGCGGACCCACAGATACGCAGTATTTT. This translates into CSASGPTDTQYF.